The 15 T cell receptor beta chains reported below all come from one sample, sequenced in a study of cytotoxic CD8 clonotypes in ibrutinib-treated CLL (dated by TCRdb to 2020 to 2022). Libraries were prepared through the immunoSEQ multiplex PCR assay. TCRdb holds this immuneACCESS table with in-frame rearrangements only. Some clones are missing; in checked studies, unresolved V genes explain under half, and the rest has no known cause. Counted in this sample were 65,000 to 80,000 clones; around four fifths of them appeared once. Together, the top ten hold roughly 40% of the sample. Sample time point, as interpreted from the label and publication: roughly 2 years on ibrutinib. The specimen comprised PBMCs, sampled after 24 months of ibrutinib treatment. The source of these receptors is a human donor with chronic lymphocytic leukemia.

The chain combines TRBV29-1 with TRBJ2-4; D is perhaps TRBD1 (6 bases). The CDR3 consists of 15 residues. Germline CDR1 is SQVTM and CDR2 is ANQGSEA. Trimming cost V 4 bases and J 0 bases, with 13 bases left between them. CDR3 region: CSVVWGRAAKNIQYF. CDR3 in DNA: TGCAGCGTTGTATGGGGGCGAGCAGCCAAAAACATTCAGTACTTC.

This clone was detected a few times. This rearrangement joins TRBV5-1 to TRBJ2-3; TRBD2 might be the D (6 bases). The CDR3 has 16 residues. V was cut by 4 bases and J by 0 bases, with 15 bases left in between. Per germline, CDR1 SGHRS and CDR2 YFSETQ. In DNA form, the CDR3 reads TGCGCCAGCAGCGTTGGAGCGGGTCCTAGCACAGATACGCAGTATTTT. Protein: CASSVGAGPSTDTQYF.

The genes are TRBV11-2 and TRBJ2-2; weak D call: TRBD2 (6 bases). The germline V gene has CDR1 SGHAT and CDR2 FQNNGV. Trimming cost V 2 bases and J 1 base, with 8 bases left between them. The CDR3 loop spans 15 amino acids. The CDR3 spells CASSLRTMNTGELFF. The CDR3 DNA reads TGTGCCAGCAGCTTACGGACTATGAACACCGGGGAGCTGTTTTTT.

The chain has TRBV14 and TRBJ2-7, with D perhaps TRBD1 or TRBD2 (6 bases each). The CDR3 has 15 amino acids. Per germline, CDR1 SGHDN and CDR2 FVKESK. The V and J ends lost 1 base and 0 bases respectively, with 10 bases between them. In DNA form, the CDR3 reads TGTGCCAGCAGCCAAGCGCCGGGGGCCTCCTACGAGCAGTACTTC. Amino acid sequence: CASSQAPGASYEQYF.

The V and J genes are TRBV6-5 and TRBJ2-1, with D possibly TRBD2 on 6 matching bases. V lost 2 bases to trimming and J lost 10 bases, with 12 bases between them. The CDR3 extends over 13 amino acids. The germline CDR1 and CDR2 sequences are MNHEY and SVGAGI. The CDR3, as DNA: TGTGCCAGCAGTTACCCGAGTACTAGCGAGCAGTTCTTC. Amino acid sequence: CASSYPSTSEQFF.

This clone came up once. The chain combines TRBV5-1 with TRBJ2-5; TRBD1 might be the D (5 bases). Trimming pared 0 bases from V and 2 bases from J, leaving 8 bases between. Germline loops: CDR1 SGHRS, CDR2 YFSETQ. CDR3 length: 14 residues. The CDR3 reads CASSLDRRQETQYF. CDR3 DNA sequence: TGCGCCAGCAGCTTGGACAGGCGTCAAGAGACCCAGTACTTC.

The chain employs TRBV7-3 and TRBJ1-2; D gene ambiguous. V lost 5 bases to trimming and J lost 5 bases, with 21 bases between them. Germline CDR1 reads SGHTA; CDR2 reads FQGTGA. This CDR3 contains 16 residues. CDR3 bases: TGTGCCAGCAGCCCCAGCTTTAGGGAAAGGAAGTATGGCTACACCTTC. As protein: CASSPSFRERKYGYTF.

V usage is TRBV6-5 and J usage is TRBJ2-5, with 12 bases identical to TRBD1. The CDR3 is 16 residues long. Trimming at V came to 2 bases and at J to 4 bases, leaving 5 bases not matched to a gene. Germline CDR1 reads MNHEY; CDR2 reads SVGAGI. The CDR3, as DNA: TGTGCCAGCAGTTACCGTTGGGGACAGGGGGCAGAGACCCAGTACTTC. This gives the protein CASSYRWGQGAETQYF.

The sample holds a few counts of this clone. The V gene is TRBV19, the J gene TRBJ1-4; 7 bases align to TRBD1. The trim removed 1 base at V and 10 bases at J, leaving 9 bases unmatched. The CDR3 is 15 amino acids. CDR1 is LNHDA and CDR2 is SQIVND in the germline V gene (reference sequence). Here the CDR3 DNA reads TGTGCCAGTAGTATAGGAGAGGGGGCCGCCGGAAAACTGTTTTTT. It yields the protein CASSIGEGAAGKLFF.

The chain is built from TRBV14 and TRBJ2-1, with TRBD2 matching over 9 bases. The V gene end was trimmed by 4 bases and the J gene end by 3 bases; junction bases not matched to a gene: 7. This CDR3 has 16 amino acids. CDR1 is SGHDN, CDR2 FVKESK, per germline. In DNA, the CDR3 is TGTGCCAGCAGCCCAAGTGGGCGGGAGGGCTACAATGAGCAGTTCTTC. Amino acid sequence: CASSPSGREGYNEQFF. Full variable domain (rest looked up from reference TRBV14 and TRBJ2-1): EAGVTQFPSHSVIEKGQTVTLRCDPISGHDNLYWYRRVMGKEIKFLLHFVKESKQDESGMPNNRFLAERTGGTYSTLKVQPAELEDSGVYFCASSPSGREGYNEQFFGPGTRLTVL.

CDR3 amino acids: CASSLGPQGHNQPQHF. The CDR3 DNA reads TGCGCCAGCAGCCTGGGACCCCAGGGTCACAATCAGCCCCAGCATTTT. The V and J genes are TRBV5-1 and TRBJ1-5; TRBD1 might be the D (5 bases). Germline V CDR1 and CDR2: SGHRS, YFSETQ. Between the trimmed V and J ends, which lost 4 bases and 3 bases, there was a span of 17 bases. There are 16 residues in the CDR3.

This chain joins TRBV5-6 and TRBJ2-2; unclear D gene. The CDR3 is 14 residues long. The V gene lost 1 base and the J gene lost 3 bases, with 7 bases spanning the gap. Per germline, CDR1 SGHDT and CDR2 YYEEEE. CDR3 loop: CASSLTGDTGELFF. CDR3 coding DNA: TGTGCCAGCAGCTTGACCGGAGACACCGGGGAGCTGTTTTTT.

In its sample, this clone was seen once. V and J are TRBV2 and TRBJ2-1, with D uncertain. The CDR3 extends over 13 amino acids. Trimming pared 4 bases from V and 7 bases from J, leaving 11 bases between. Germline lookup yields CDR1 SNHLY and CDR2 FYNNEI. In DNA, the CDR3 is TGTGCCAGCAGTGGGAATATCGCGAATGAGCAGTTCTTC. Translated, it gives CASSGNIANEQFF.

This chain joins TRBV28 and TRBJ2-7, with D perhaps matching TRBD1 or TRBD2 (5 bases each). Deletions cut 7 bases from V and 0 bases from J, with 10 bases between. This CDR3 is built from 13 residues. Germline CDR1 MDHEN, CDR2 SYDVKM. In DNA, the CDR3 is TGTGCCAGCAACCCAGGGACCTCCTACGAGCAGTACTTC. Translated: CASNPGTSYEQYF.

This clone has only a few counts. The chain links TRBV14 to TRBJ2-1; 16 nucleotides agree with TRBD2. The CDR3 is made up of 17 amino acids. J lost 13 bases, V lost 0 bases, and 9 bases had no gene match. Germline CDR1 reads SGHDN; CDR2 reads FVKESK. CDR3 DNA: TGTGCCAGCAGCCAAGATTTTACGGGACTAGCGGGAGGGACTCAGTTCTTC. Protein: CASSQDFTGLAGGTQFF.